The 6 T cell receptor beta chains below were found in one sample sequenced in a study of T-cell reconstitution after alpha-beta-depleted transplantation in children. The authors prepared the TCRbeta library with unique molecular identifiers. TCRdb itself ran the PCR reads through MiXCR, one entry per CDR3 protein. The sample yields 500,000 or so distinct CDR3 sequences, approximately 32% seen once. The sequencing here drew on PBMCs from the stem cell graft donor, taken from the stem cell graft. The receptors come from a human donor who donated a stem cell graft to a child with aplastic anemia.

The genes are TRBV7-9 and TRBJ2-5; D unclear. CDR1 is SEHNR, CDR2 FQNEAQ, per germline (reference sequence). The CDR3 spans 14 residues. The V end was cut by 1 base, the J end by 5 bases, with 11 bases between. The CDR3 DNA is TGTGCCAGCAGCTTAGTACAGAGATTTGAGACCCAGTACTTC. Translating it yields CASSLVQRFETQYF. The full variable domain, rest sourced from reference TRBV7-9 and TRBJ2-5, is DTGVSQNPRHKITKRGQNVTFRCDPISEHNRLYWYRQTLGQGPEFLTYFQNEAQLEKSRLLSDRFSAERPKGSFSTLEIQRTEQGDSAMYLCASSLVQRFETQYFGPGTRLLVL.

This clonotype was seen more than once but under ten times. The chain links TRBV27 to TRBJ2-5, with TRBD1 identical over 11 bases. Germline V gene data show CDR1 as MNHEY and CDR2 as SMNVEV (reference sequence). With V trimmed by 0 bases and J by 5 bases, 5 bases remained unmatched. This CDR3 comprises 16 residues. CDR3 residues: CASSLSGQGAGETQYF. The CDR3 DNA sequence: TGTGCCAGCAGTTTATCAGGACAGGGGGCCGGGGAGACCCAGTACTTC.

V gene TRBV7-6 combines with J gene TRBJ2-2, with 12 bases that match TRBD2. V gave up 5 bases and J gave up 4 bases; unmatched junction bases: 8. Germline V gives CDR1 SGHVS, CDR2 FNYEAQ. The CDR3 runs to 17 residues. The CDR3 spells CASSPLAGGPTTGELFF. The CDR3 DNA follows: TGTGCCAGCAGCCCACTAGCGGGAGGCCCCACCACCGGGGAGCTGTTTTTT.

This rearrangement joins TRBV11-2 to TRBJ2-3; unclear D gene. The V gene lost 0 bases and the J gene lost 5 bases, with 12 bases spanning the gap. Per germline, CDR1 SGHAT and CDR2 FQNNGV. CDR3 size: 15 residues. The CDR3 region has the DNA TGTGCCAGCAGCTTAGAAGGCAGCTCTGGAGATACGCAGTATTTT. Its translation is CASSLEGSSGDTQYF.

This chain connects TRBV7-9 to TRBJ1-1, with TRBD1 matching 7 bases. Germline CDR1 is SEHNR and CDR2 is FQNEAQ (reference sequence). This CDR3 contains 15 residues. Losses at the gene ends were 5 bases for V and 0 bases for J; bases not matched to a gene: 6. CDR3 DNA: TGTGCCAGCAGCGTCAACAGGGGAGTGAACACTGAAGCTTTCTTT. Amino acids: CASSVNRGVNTEAFF.

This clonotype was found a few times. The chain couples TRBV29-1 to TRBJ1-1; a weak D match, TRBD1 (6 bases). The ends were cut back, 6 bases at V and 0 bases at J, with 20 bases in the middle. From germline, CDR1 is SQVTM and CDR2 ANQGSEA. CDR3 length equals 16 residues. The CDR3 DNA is TGCAGCGTCGGGGGCCTAAGCCTTCCGATGAACACTGAAGCTTTCTTT. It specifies CSVGGLSLPMNTEAFF.